This record looks at one TCR beta chain sequence and its context. Trimming took off 6 bases at V and 0 bases at J, with 24 bases between the two ends. Germline lookup yields CDR1 MNHEY and CDR2 SVGAGI. The CDR3 extends over 18 amino acids. TCRdb called the 5' RACE reads again in MiXCR, with one record for every CDR3 protein. The table lists around 52,000 distinct CDR3 sequences, roughly 12% of them singletons, with approximately 2.8% in the top ten. These data belong to a study of early T cells in non-severe SARS-CoV-2 infection. The sequencing sample was made of whole blood. The clonotype originates from an adult who was a healthcare worker with PCR-confirmed SARS-CoV-2 infection or an uninfected control (not recorded which). This chain links TRBV6-5 with TRBJ2-7; D is perhaps TRBD1 (6 bases). The CDR3 DNA reads as TGTGCCAGCAGCTTACGCCGGTCAGGGGCCTTACTCTCCTACGAGCAGTACTTC. Amino acids: CASSLRRSGALLSYEQYF.